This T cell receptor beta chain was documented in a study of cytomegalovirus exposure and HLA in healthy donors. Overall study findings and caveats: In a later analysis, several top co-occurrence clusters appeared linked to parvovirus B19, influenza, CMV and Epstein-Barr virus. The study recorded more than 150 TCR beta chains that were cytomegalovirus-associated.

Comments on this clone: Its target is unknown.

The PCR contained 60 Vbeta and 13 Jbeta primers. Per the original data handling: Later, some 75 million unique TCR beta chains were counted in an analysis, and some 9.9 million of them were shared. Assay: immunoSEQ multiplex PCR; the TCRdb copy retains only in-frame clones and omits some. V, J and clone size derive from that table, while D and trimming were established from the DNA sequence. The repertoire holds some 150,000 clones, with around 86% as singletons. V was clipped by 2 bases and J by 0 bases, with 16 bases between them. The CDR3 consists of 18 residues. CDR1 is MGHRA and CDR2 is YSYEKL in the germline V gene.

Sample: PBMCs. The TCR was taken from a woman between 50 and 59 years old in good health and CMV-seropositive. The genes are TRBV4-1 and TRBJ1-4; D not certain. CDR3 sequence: CASSQTRQSFATNEKLFF. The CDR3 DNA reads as TGCGCCAGCAGCCAAACTCGACAAAGCTTTGCAACTAATGAAAAACTGTTTTTT.